Below are 11 T cell receptor beta chains sequenced from a single sample in a study of T-cell memory formation after mild COVID-19. Each CDR3 protein is one row after TCRdb ran MiXCR on the 5' RACE reads. The data show hundreds of thousands of distinct CDR3 sequences, roughly 17% seen once. Source material: PBMCs or a T cell subset sorted from them (not recorded which). These receptor sequences come from an adult woman who had mild COVID-19 (a few samples of this study predate the infection). Cell type and time point are not known.

This clonotype has more than one count but fewer than ten. The chain recombines TRBV7-6 with TRBJ2-1; D is possibly TRBD1 (5 bases). This CDR3 is built from 15 residues. V was shortened by 5 bases and J by 3 bases, with 14 bases between the two germline ends. Germline CDR1 reads SGHVS; CDR2 reads FNYEAQ. The CDR3 DNA is TGTGCCAGCAGCAACAGGATCACGAACTACAATGAGCAGTTCTTC. Translating it yields CASSNRITNYNEQFF.

This clonotype was observed a few times. This chain connects TRBV6-5 to TRBJ1-2; D is uncertain. The CDR3 is 12 amino acids. The V end lost 3 bases, the J end lost 8 bases, and 10 bases lay between the germline ends. Per germline, CDR1 MNHEY and CDR2 SVGAGI. The CDR3 reads CASSYAGMGYTF. Written as DNA, the CDR3 is TGTGCCAGCAGTTATGCCGGGATGGGCTACACCTTC.

This sequence joins TRBV15 and TRBJ1-1, with 7 positions matching TRBD1. The trim removed 6 bases at V and 1 base at J, leaving 11 bases unmatched. CDR1 is LNHNV and CDR2 is YYDKDF in the germline V gene (reference sequence). CDR3 size: 16 residues. This CDR3 reads CATRERQGSGNTEAFF. For the CDR3, the DNA is TGTGCCACCAGGGAACGACAGGGTTCAGGGAACACTGAAGCTTTCTTT. Drawing the rest from reference TRBV15 and TRBJ1-1, the complete variable domain is DAMVIQNPRYQVTQFGKPVTLSCSQTLNHNVMYWYQQKSSQAPKLLFHYYDKDFNNEADTPDNFQSRRPNTSFCFLDIRSPGLGDTAMYLCATRERQGSGNTEAFFGQGTRLTVV.

The chain is built from TRBV5-1 and TRBJ1-1; 8 bases match TRBD1. The CDR3 runs 16 residues. The V segment lost 3 bases and the J segment 4 bases; nucleotides outside the gene matches: 11. Germline V CDR1 and CDR2: SGHRS, YFSETQ. The CDR3 region has the DNA TGCGCCAGCAGCTACCGGACAGGGTGGGTAGGCACTGAAGCTTTCTTT. Residues: CASSYRTGWVGTEAFF. Drawing the rest from reference TRBV5-1 and TRBJ1-1, the complete variable domain is KAGVTQTPRYLIKTRGQQVTLSCSPISGHRSVSWYQQTPGQGLQFLFEYFSETQRNKGNFPGRFSGRQFSNSRSEMNVSTLELGDSALYLCASSYRTGWVGTEAFFGQGTRLTVV.

This clonotype has more than one count but fewer than ten. V is TRBV20-1 and J is TRBJ2-1, with D possibly being TRBD1 (6 bases). Germline V gene lookup returns CDR1 DFQATT and CDR2 SNEGSKA (reference sequence). The CDR3 is 14 amino acids. The ends were cut back, 4 bases at V and 0 bases at J, with 10 bases in the middle. Written as DNA, the CDR3 is TGCAGTGCTATACAGGGAAGCTCCTACAATGAGCAGTTCTTC. Protein product: CSAIQGSSYNEQFF.

Here the CDR3 reads CASSFLLAGATDTQYF. CDR3 bases: TGCGCCAGCAGCTTCCTACTAGCGGGAGCCACAGATACGCAGTATTTT. V and J are TRBV5-1 and TRBJ2-3; 11 bases are shared with TRBD2. Per germline, CDR1 SGHRS and CDR2 YFSETQ. After removal of 2 bases from V and 2 bases from J, the junction contained 4 bases not matched to a gene. This CDR3 has 16 amino acids.

This clonotype has more than one count but fewer than ten. The chain recombines TRBV4-1 with TRBJ2-2; 11 nucleotides agree with TRBD1. The V segment lost 4 bases and the J segment 1 base; nucleotides outside the gene matches: 8. This CDR3 is 18 amino acids long. Germline V lookup: CDR1 MGHRA, CDR2 YSYEKL. For the CDR3, the DNA is TGCGCCAGCAGCCCTCGGGGACAGGGGGGATTGAACACCGGGGAGCTGTTTTTT. Its translation is CASSPRGQGGLNTGELFF.

This clonotype occurred many times. The chain couples TRBV18 to TRBJ2-7, with TRBD1 as a possible D gene (6 bases). CDR1 KGHSH and CDR2 LQKENI come from the germline V gene. CDR3 length: 13 amino acids. V gave up 9 bases and J gave up 2 bases, with 14 bases separating them. The CDR3 region is CASSPGQTYEQYF. The CDR3 DNA reads as TGTGCCAGTAGCCCCGGACAGACCTACGAGCAGTACTTC.

This rearrangement joins TRBV27 to TRBJ1-5, with 9 bases that match TRBD1. This CDR3 contains 16 residues. Germline assignment: CDR1 MNHEY and CDR2 SMNVEV (reference sequence). Trimming at V came to 4 bases and at J to 4 bases, leaving 8 bases not matched to a gene. The CDR3, as DNA: TGTGCCAGCAGTTCGGGACAGGGCGTCTATAATCAGCCCCAGCATTTT. The encoded protein is CASSSGQGVYNQPQHF.

This clonotype has just one count. The chain combines TRBV5-1 with TRBJ1-1, with D possibly being TRBD1 (5 bases). This CDR3 has 14 amino acids. The germline CDR1 and CDR2 sequences are SGHRS and YFSETQ. The V end lost 4 bases, the J end lost 0 bases, and 10 bases lay between the germline ends. CDR3 nucleotides: TGCGCCAGCAGCACGAACAGGATGAACACTGAAGCTTTCTTT. Translating it yields CASSTNRMNTEAFF.

A few counts support this clonotype. V and J are TRBV7-2 and TRBJ2-7; TRBD2 might be the D (6 bases). There are 14 residues in the CDR3. Germline-derived CDR1 and CDR2 are SGHTA and FQGNSA. The V gene lost 5 bases and the J gene lost 4 bases, with 15 bases spanning the gap. The chain's CDR3 is CASSDGLKAYEQYF. CDR3 DNA: TGTGCCAGCAGCGATGGACTAAAAGCGTACGAGCAGTACTTC.